Each of the 13 T cell receptor beta chains below was sequenced from the same sample in a study of blood T cell repertoires in COVID-19. Assay: immunoSEQ multiplex PCR; the TCRdb copy retains only in-frame clones and omits some. The table records some 130,000 clones, roughly two thirds of them present only once. The sequenced sample consisted of peripheral blood. These receptor sequences come from a woman aged 70 to 79 with acute or convalescent COVID-19.

This clone was seen a few times. This chain connects TRBV7-2 to TRBJ1-4; possible D gene TRBD1, 6 bases. V lost 1 base, J lost 5 bases, and 8 bases lay in between. Germline V gene sequence: CDR1 SGHTA, CDR2 FQGNSA. CDR3 length: 14 residues. The CDR3 is CASSLVGANEKLFF. CDR3 DNA sequence: TGTGCCAGCAGCTTAGTGGGGGCAAATGAAAAACTGTTTTTT.

The chain uses TRBV28 and TRBJ2-4, with a tentative D call TRBD1 (6 bases). The CDR3 has 16 residues. Germline V CDR1 and CDR2: MDHEN, SYDVKM. V lost 6 bases to trimming and J lost 3 bases, with 18 bases between them. Written as DNA, the CDR3 is TGTGCCAGCAGAACGTCAGGGGAGTACGACAAAAACATTCAGTACTTC. Translation gives CASRTSGEYDKNIQYF.

The V call is TRBV5-4, the J call TRBJ2-6; D may be TRBD2 (5 bases). Trimming removed 5 bases at V and 1 base at J, with 13 bases between. CDR1 is SGHNT, CDR2 YYREEE, per germline (reference sequence). This CDR3 is 16 amino acids long. CDR3 sequence: CASRPGSGSGANVLTF. The CDR3 DNA is TGTGCCAGCAGACCCGGTTCGGGGTCTGGGGCCAACGTCCTGACTTTC.

J is TRBJ2-3 and V is TRBV4-3; 7 nucleotides align to TRBD1. J was trimmed by 4 bases and V by 3 bases; bases with no gene match: 4. Germline loops: CDR1 LGHNA, CDR2 YSLEER. The CDR3 is 14 amino acids. The DNA of the CDR3 is TGCGCCAGCAGCCAGAGCGACAGGGCAGATACGCAGTATTTT. Its protein product is CASSQSDRADTQYF.

CDR3 sequence (DNA): TGTGCCAGCAGCTTAGTTGGGACAGGGGGACGGGTCACCGGGGAGCTGTTTTTT. This gives the protein CASSLVGTGGRVTGELFF. The V call is TRBV7-8, the J call TRBJ2-2; 11 bases line up with TRBD1. The CDR3 consists of 18 residues. Germline CDR1 is SGHVS and CDR2 is FQNEAQ. With V trimmed by 1 base and J by 4 bases, 8 bases remained unmatched.

This clone has only a few counts. The CDR3 DNA reads as TGTGCCAGCAAGATCACGGGACAAACCTACAATGAGCAGTTCTTC. Translating gives CASKITGQTYNEQFF. The chain has TRBV18 and TRBJ2-1, with D tentatively TRBD1 (6 bases). CDR1 and CDR2 from the germline V gene are KGHSH and LQKENI. CDR3 size: 15 residues. Trimming took 8 bases from V and 2 from J, leaving 16 bases between them.

The chain carries TRBV19 and TRBJ1-2, with 9 bases fitting TRBD1. The length of the CDR3 is 13 residues. Germline values: CDR1 LNHDA, CDR2 SQIVND (reference sequence). The V gene end was trimmed by 7 bases and the J gene end by 7 bases; junction bases not matched to a gene: 7. Written as DNA, the CDR3 is TGTGCCAGTACTACACAGGGGGCACGTGGCTACACCTTC. This translates into CASTTQGARGYTF.

CDR3 coding DNA: TGTGCCAGCAGCCTCTACGGGGGAAATGAGCAGTTCTTC. Its translation is CASSLYGGNEQFF. The gene calls are TRBV5-8 and TRBJ2-1, with a weak D call TRBD2 (6 bases). In germline, CDR1 is SGHTS, CDR2 YDEGEE. The CDR3 totals 13 residues. V lost 4 bases, J lost 7 bases, and 12 bases lay in between.

The chain's CDR3 is CASSLARAATDTQYF. The CDR3 DNA reads as TGTGCCAGCAGTTTAGCGCGGGCCGCGACAGATACGCAGTATTTT. This chain connects TRBV27 to TRBJ2-3, with D tentatively TRBD2 (5 bases). V lost 2 bases, J lost 3 bases, and 12 bases lay in between. The CDR3 covers 15 residues. Germline CDR1 is MNHEY and CDR2 is SMNVEV (reference sequence).

Turning to this clone: Just one base apart from a much larger clone, this may be a read error. For the CDR3, the DNA is TGTGCCAGCAGTTTGCCACAGACTAAAGCTTTCTTT. This encodes CASSLPQTKAFF. The chain employs TRBV12-3 or TRBV12-4 and TRBJ1-1; the D is unclear. Trimming shortened V by 3 bases and J by 9 bases, and 11 bases separated the two germline ends. The length of the CDR3 is 12 residues.

The chain has TRBV28 and TRBJ2-4, with D unclear. V was pared by 7 bases and J by 0 bases, with 13 bases between. CDR3 length: 15 residues. Germline CDR1 reads MDHEN; CDR2 reads SYDVKM. The CDR3 spells CASTSLPLAKNIQYF. Written as DNA, the CDR3 is TGTGCCAGCACTAGTTTACCGCTAGCCAAAAACATTCAGTACTTC. Using reference TRBV28 and TRBJ2-4 for the parts outside the CDR3, the full variable domain is DVKVTQSSRYLVKRTGEKVFLECVQDMDHENMFWYRQDPGLGLRLIYFSYDVKMKEKGDIPEGYSVSREKKERFSLILESASTNQTSMYLCASTSLPLAKNIQYFGAGTRLSVL.

The rearrangement joins TRBV2 to TRBJ1-3; D perhaps matches TRBD1 (5 bases). The CDR3 spans 15 residues. Germline CDR1 and CDR2: SNHLY and FYNNEI. Trimming pared 5 bases from V and 0 bases from J, leaving 11 bases between. Here the CDR3 DNA reads TGTGCCAGCAGTATGGACATAAACTCTGGAAACACCATATATTTT. Amino acid sequence: CASSMDINSGNTIYF.

This clone has just a few counts. The CDR3 is CASSLEHLPADTQYF. In DNA form, the CDR3 reads TGCGCCAGCAGCTTGGAGCACCTTCCGGCAGATACGCAGTATTTT. The chain recombines TRBV5-1 with TRBJ2-3; no definite D call. Germline V gene sequence: CDR1 SGHRS, CDR2 YFSETQ. The CDR3 has 15 residues. Trimming stripped 0 bases from V and 4 bases from J, with 12 bases between.